This entry describes one TCR beta chain. In this sample, this clonotype turned up a few times. The antigen it binds to is not known. The record has no base qualities; no much larger clone is one base away. From its cysteine to its phenylalanine, the CDR3 spans 13 amino acids. Only the CDR3 region is kept as DNA, spanning 39 bases read in frame from base 1. In the germline V gene, CDR1 corresponds to MNHEY and CDR2 to SVGAGI. V is shortened by 7 bases, J by 4 bases, and the region joining them spans 14 bases. The data derive from a study of post-analysis software for immune sequencing data (dated by TCRdb to between 2015 and 2017). Regarding the study in general: The recorded disease courses included relapsing-remitting, secondary progressive and progressive-relapsing multiple sclerosis, and some patients had no subtype annotation. A subset of samples was prepared in parallel using single-end sample barcoding, then pooled and co-amplified after Illumina adapter ligation. The patient repertoires were set against about 10 previously published healthy control repertoires from donors whose ages ranged from roughly 6 to 27 years. Results and caveats for the whole study, not just this receptor: The multiple sclerosis patient group was slightly younger than the control group. Significantly higher frequencies in patients than in controls were found for a few TRBV segments, including TRBV5-6, TRBV5-1 and TRBV20-1. When samples were clustered directly using the F measure, samples prepared in the same batch co-clustered strongly, which prompted a batch-effect correction. Significantly lower normalized Chao1 diversity was found in multiple sclerosis patients than in controls, suggesting substantial peripheral T-cell clonal expansion.

The library was obtained by PCR. The reads were generated on an Illumina HiSeq 2500. Unique molecular identifiers were incorporated into TCR beta cDNA libraries to reduce PCR and sequencing biases. Every 1 to 10 million input T cells yielded 500,000 or so cDNA molecules, meaning each molecule approximated one T cell. The same protocol used for the earlier healthy control dataset was applied to prepare and sequence the patient libraries. Within a given batch, samples were prepared together, multiplexed and sequenced on the same HiSeq lane. The authors' analysis ran thus. Raw barcoded reads were processed with MIGEC, and single-read molecular identifier groups were discarded before consensus assembly and CDR3 extraction. VDJtools was used for post-analysis of the clonotype tables, and diversity was normalized by down-sampling every dataset to the size of the smallest sample. Repertoire overlap clustering matched CDR3 amino acid but not nucleotide sequences to correct batch-related cross-sample contamination. TCRdb applied fastp at Q25 and MiXCR to the public reads, then kept only in-frame beta chains. Identical CDR3 protein sequences are pooled into one entry, listed with their most common genes and DNA. These V and J calls are TCRdb output, not the study's own analysis. This sample gives approximately 730,000 distinct CDR3 sequences in total; around 27% of them show up just once. 0.56% of the sample is taken by the ten largest.

To demonstrate the VDJtools post-analysis software, TCR beta repertoires were profiled from the peripheral blood of over ten young patients with multiple sclerosis. The multiple sclerosis patients were children and adolescents ranging in age from about 6 to 17 years. The chain uses TRBV6-5 and TRBJ2-7, with the D gene too uncertain to name. The sequence was obtained from a girl under 18 with multiple sclerosis. The sequencing input was blood. The DNA reads as follows: TGTGCCAGCACCAATCCCACGGGTTACGAGCAGTACTTC. Its translation is CASTNPTGYEQYF.